This TCR beta chain was obtained from a study of graft-versus-host responses after intestinal transplantation. Study summary: Recipients got multivisceral, liver-intestinal, or isolated intestinal transplants. Every one of the recipients received anti-thymocyte globulin induction and afterwards took tacrolimus and steroids for around 3 years. Study findings and constraints: Allografts from individuals with graft-donor T cell macrochimerism displayed high graft-versus-host to host-versus-graft clonal ratios.

Remarks on this clone: The antigen is not known.

Repertoires were generated with immunoSEQ multiplex PCR, while TCRdb's copy carries only in-frame clones and drops some. Of some 15,000 clones listed, roughly 69% are singletons. Intraepithelial and lamina propria lymphocytes were isolated from graft specimens. The V gene lost 10 bases and the J gene lost 1 base, with 10 bases spanning the gap. The CDR3 length is 12 residues. From germline, CDR1 is ENHRY and CDR2 SYGVKD. Sequenced material: ileum tissue, taken 650 to 700 days after intestinal transplantation. This TCR was recovered from a human patient who received an intestinal transplant, so some T cells may come from the graft donor. The chain uses TRBV10-3 and TRBJ1-2; D possibly corresponds to TRBD1 (6 bases). The CDR3 nucleotides are TGTGCCACCCGGGACAATAACTATGGCTACACCTTC. Translating gives CATRDNNYGYTF.